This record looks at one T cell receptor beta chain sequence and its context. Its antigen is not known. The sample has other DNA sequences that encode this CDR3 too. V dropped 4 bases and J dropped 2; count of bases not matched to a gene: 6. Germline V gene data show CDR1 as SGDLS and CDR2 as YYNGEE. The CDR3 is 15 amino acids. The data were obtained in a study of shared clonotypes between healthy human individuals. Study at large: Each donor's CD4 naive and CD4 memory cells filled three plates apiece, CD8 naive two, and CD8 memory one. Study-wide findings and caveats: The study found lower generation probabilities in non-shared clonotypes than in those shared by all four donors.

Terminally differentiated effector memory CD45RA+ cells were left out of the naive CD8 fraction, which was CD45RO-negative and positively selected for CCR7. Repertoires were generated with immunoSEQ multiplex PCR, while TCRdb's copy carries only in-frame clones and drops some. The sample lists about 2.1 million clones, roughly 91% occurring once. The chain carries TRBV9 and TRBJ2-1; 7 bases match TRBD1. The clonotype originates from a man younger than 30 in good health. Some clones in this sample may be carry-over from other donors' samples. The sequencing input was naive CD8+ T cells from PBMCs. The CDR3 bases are TGTGCCAGCAGCCCTCGGCAGGGGGCCTACAATGAGCAGTTCTTC. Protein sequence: CASSPRQGAYNEQFF.